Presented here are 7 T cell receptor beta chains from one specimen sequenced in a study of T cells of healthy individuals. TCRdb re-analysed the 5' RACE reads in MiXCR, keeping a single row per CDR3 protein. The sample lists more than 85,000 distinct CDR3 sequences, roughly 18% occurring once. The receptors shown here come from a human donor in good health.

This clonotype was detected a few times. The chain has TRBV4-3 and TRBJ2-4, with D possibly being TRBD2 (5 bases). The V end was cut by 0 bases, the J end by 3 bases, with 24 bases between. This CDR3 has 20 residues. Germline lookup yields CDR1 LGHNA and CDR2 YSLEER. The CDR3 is CASSQDYPRGPEGSKNIQYF. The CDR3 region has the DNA TGCGCCAGCAGCCAAGATTATCCCCGAGGGCCGGAAGGGAGCAAAAACATTCAGTACTTC.

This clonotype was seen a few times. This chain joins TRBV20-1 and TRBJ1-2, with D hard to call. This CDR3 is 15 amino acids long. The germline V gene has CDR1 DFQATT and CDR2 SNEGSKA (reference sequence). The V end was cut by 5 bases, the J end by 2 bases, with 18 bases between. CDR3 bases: TGCAGTGCTTCCCCTAGCGGGAACATAAACTATGGCTACACCTTC. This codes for CSASPSGNINYGYTF.

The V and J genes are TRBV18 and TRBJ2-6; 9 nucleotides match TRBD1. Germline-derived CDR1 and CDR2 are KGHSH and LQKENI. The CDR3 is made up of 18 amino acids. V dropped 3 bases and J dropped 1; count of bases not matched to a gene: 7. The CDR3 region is CASSPGTGLGSGANVLTF. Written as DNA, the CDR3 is TGTGCCAGCTCACCCGGGACAGGGCTAGGATCTGGGGCCAACGTCCTGACTTTC. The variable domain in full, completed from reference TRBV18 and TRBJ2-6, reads NAGVMQNPRHLVRRRGQEARLRCSPMKGHSHVYWYRQLPEEGLKFMVYLQKENIIDESGMPKERFSAEFPKEGPSILRIQQVVRGDSAAYFCASSPGTGLGSGANVLTFGAGSRLTVL.

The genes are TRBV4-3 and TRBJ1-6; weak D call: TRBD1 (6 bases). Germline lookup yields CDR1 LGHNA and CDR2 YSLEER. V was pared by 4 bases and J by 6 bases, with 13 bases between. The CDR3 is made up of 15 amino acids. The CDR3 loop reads CASSRLGQFNSPLHF. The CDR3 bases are TGCGCCAGCAGCCGACTAGGACAGTTTAATTCACCCCTCCACTTT.

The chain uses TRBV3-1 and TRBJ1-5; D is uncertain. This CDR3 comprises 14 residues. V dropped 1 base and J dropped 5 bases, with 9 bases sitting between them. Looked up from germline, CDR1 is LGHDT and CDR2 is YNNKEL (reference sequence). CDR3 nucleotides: TGTGCCAGCAGCCAAGGTGGATTTGATCAGCCCCAGCATTTT. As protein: CASSQGGFDQPQHF.

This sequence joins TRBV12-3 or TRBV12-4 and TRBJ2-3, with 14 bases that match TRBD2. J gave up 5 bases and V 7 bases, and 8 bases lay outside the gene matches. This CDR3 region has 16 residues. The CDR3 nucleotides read TGTGCCAGCACTCCGACTAGCGGGGGGGCCTTAGATACGCAGTATTTT. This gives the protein CASTPTSGGALDTQYF.

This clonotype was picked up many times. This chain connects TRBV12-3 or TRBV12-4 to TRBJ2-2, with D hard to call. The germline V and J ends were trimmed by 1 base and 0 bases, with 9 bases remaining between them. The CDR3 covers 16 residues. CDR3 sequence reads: CASSLVYNPNTGELFF. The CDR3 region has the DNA TGTGCCAGCAGTTTAGTTTACAACCCGAACACCGGGGAGCTGTTTTTT.